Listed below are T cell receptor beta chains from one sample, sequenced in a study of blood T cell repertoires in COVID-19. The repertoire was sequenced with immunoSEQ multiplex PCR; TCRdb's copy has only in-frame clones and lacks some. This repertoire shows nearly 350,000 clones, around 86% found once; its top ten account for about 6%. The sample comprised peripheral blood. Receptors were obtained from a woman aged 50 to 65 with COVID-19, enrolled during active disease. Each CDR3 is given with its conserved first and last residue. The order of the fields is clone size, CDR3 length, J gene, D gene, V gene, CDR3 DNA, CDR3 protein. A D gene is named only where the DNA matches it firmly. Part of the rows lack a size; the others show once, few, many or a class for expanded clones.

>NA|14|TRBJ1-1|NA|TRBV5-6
TGTGCCAGCAGCTTGAACTTCGAGCGGACTGAAGCTTTCTTT
CASSLNFERTEAFF
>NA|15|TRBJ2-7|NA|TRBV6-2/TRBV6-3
TGTGCCAGCAGTTCAGATTTTCGGGGTTGGAACGAGCAGTACTTC
CASSSDFRGWNEQYF
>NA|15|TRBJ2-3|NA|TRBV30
TGTGCCTGGAGGCGATTGGGGGCAGGCACAGATACGCAGTATTTT
CAWRRLGAGTDTQYF
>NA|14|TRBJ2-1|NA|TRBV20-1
TGCAGTGCTAGTGGAGCGGCCTCCTACAATGAGCAGTTCTTC
CSASGAASYNEQFF
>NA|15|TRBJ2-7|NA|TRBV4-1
TGCGCCAGCAGCCAAGGTTATAGCGACCCCTACGAGCAGTACTTC
CASSQGYSDPYEQYF
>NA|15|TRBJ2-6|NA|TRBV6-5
TGTGCCAGCAGTCCCGGGACATTTGGGGCCAACGTCCTGACTTTC
CASSPGTFGANVLTF
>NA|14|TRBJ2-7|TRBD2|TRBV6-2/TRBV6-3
TGTGCCAGCAGCCCGGGACTAGCGGGACCCGAGCAGTACTTC
CASSPGLAGPEQYF
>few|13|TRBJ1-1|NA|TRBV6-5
TGTGCCAGCAGAAGAGACAGTCACACTGAAGCTTTCTTT
CASRRDSHTEAFF
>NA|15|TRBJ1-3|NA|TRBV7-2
TGTGCCAGCAGCCAAACGATAGATTCTGGAAACACCATATATTTT
CASSQTIDSGNTIYF
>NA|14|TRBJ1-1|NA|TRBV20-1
TGCAGTGCTAGTTCTCCAGACTTGAACACTGAAGCTTTCTTT
CSASSPDLNTEAFF
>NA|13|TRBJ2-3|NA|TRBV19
TGTGCCAGTAGTGCCGTCGGGGCAGATACGCAGTATTTT
CASSAVGADTQYF
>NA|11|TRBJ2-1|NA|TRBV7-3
TGTGCCAGCAGCTCCGGGAATGAGCAGTTCTTC
CASSSGNEQFF
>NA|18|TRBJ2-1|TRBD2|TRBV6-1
TGTGCCAGCAGTGGAATTTTGACTAGCGGGAGGAATAGGAATGAGCAGTTCTTC
CASSGILTSGRNRNEQFF
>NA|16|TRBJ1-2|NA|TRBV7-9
TGTGCCAGCAGCTTAAGTGGGGTCCCCGGGGACTATGGCTACACCTTC
CASSLSGVPGDYGYTF
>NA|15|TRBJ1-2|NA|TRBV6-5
TGTGCCAGCAGTTACTCTGGGGCCGTTAACTATGGCTACACCTTC
CASSYSGAVNYGYTF
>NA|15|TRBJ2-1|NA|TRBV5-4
TGTGCCAGCAGCTTAGGGGGGGGTAGCTACAATGAGCAGTTCTTC
CASSLGGGSYNEQFF
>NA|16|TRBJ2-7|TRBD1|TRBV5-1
TGCGCCAGCAGCTTGGCTACAGGGGGCCGCTCCTACGAGCAGTACTTC
CASSLATGGRSYEQYF
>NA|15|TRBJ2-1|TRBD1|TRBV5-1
TGCGCCAGCAGCTCTGCGGGACAGGGTTCTCTAGAGCAGTTCTTC
CASSSAGQGSLEQFF
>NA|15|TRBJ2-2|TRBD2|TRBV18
TGTGCCAGCTCACCCGGAACCGGGAGGGCCGGGGAGCTGTTTTTT
CASSPGTGRAGELFF
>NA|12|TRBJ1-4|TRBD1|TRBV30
TGTGCCTGCCAACAGGGGAGGGAAAAACTGTTTTTT
CACQQGREKLFF
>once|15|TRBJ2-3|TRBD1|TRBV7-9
TGTGCCAGCAGCTTTTGGACAGGGCGGACAGATACGCAGTATTTT
CASSFWTGRTDTQYF
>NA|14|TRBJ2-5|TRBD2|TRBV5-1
TGCGCCAGCAGCCCGACGTCTAGCGGAGAGACCCAGTACTTC
CASSPTSSGETQYF
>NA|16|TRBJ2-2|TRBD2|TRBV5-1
TGCGCCAGCAGCGCGGGAAGCGGGACTAACACCGGGGAGCTGTTTTTT
CASSAGSGTNTGELFF
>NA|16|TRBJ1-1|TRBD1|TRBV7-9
TGTGCCAGCAGCTCTTACCGGGACAGGGCCTTTTCTGAAGCTTTCTTT
CASSSYRDRAFSEAFF
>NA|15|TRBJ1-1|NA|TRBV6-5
TGTGCCAGCACCAGGGCCCTCTCCATGAACACTGAAGCTTTCTTT
CASTRALSMNTEAFF
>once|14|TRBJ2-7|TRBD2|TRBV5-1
TGCGCCAGCAGTGGGGCGGGAGGAACCTACGAGCAGTACTTC
CASSGAGGTYEQYF
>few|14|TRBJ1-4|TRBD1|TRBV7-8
TGTGCCAGCAGCCTGGACAGGGCCGATGAAAAACTGTTTTTT
CASSLDRADEKLFF
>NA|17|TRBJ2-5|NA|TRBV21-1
TGTGCCAGCAGCAAAGAGGAACTAGCGGGGGACCAAGAGACCCAGTACTTC
CASSKEELAGDQETQYF
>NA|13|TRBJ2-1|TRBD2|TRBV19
TGTGCCAGTAGTGGGAGGGCCAACAATGAGCAGTTCTTC
CASSGRANNEQFF
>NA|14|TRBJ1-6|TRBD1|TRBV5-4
TGTGCCAGCAGCTTGGTTCAGGGGGATTCACCCCTCCACTTT
CASSLVQGDSPLHF
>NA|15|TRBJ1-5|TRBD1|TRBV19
TGTGCCAGTAGTCTAAACAGGGGAGGAAATCAGCCCCAGCATTTT
CASSLNRGGNQPQHF
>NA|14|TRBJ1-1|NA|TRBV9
TGTGCCAGCAGCGTAGCTGGGGGCTCGGCTGAAGCTTTCTTT
CASSVAGGSAEAFF
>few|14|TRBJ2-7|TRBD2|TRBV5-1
TGCGCCAGCAGCTTGGCCGGGGGGATCTACGAGCAGTACTTC
CASSLAGGIYEQYF
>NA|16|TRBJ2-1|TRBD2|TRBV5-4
TGTGCCAGCAGCTTTGGGACTAGCGGGTCCTACAATGAGCAGTTCTTC
CASSFGTSGSYNEQFF